The sequence of this TCR beta chain was determined in a study of cytomegalovirus exposure and HLA in healthy donors. General study results and limits: Rare sequences made up most TCRs, while some public TCRs were found in many donors. The authors judged a highly shared variant cluster likely a sequencing artifact. Earlier analysis found most TCR beta V segments productive about 87% or about 30% of the time. A later analysis showed HLA-associated TCR beta chains outstripping equally common others in clonal expansion.

This clone has only a few counts. The antigen is not known. Germline V gives CDR1 LNHDA, CDR2 SQIVND (reference sequence). The V end lost 0 bases, the J end lost 0 bases, and 8 bases lay between the germline ends. The CDR3 runs to 15 residues. In the PCR, 60 Vbeta and 13 Jbeta primers were used. Assay: immunoSEQ multiplex PCR; the TCRdb copy retains only in-frame clones and omits some. The sample lists some 250,000 clones, roughly 80% seen once, with 5% to 6% in the top ten. This clonotype was sampled from a woman aged 40 to 50 in good health and CMV-seropositive. V and J are TRBV19 and TRBJ1-1; a weak D match, TRBD1 (5 bases). Sample: PBMCs. The CDR3 bases are TGTGCCAGTAGTATAGACGGGGGGATGAACACTGAAGCTTTCTTT. Protein sequence: CASSIDGGMNTEAFF.